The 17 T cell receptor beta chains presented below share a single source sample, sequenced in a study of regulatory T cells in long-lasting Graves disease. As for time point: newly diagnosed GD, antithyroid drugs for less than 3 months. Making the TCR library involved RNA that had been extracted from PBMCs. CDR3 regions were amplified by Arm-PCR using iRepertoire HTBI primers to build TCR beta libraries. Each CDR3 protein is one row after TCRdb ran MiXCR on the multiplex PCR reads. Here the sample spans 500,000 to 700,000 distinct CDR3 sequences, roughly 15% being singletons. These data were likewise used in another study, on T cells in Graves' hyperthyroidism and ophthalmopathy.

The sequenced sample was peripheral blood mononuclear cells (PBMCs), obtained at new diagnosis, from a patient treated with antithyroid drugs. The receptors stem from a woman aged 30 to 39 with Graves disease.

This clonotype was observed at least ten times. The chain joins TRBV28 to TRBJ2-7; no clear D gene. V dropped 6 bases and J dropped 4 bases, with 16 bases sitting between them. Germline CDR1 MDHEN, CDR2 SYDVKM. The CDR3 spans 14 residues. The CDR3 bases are TGTGCCAGCAGCCTTACTTCAACTCAGTACGAGCAGTACTTC. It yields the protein CASSLTSTQYEQYF.

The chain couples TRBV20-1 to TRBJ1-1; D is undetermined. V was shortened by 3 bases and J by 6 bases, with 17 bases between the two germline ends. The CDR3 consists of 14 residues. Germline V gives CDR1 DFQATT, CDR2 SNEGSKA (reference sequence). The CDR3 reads CSASDPARKPEAFF. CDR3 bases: TGCAGTGCTAGCGACCCCGCGAGAAAGCCTGAAGCTTTCTTT.

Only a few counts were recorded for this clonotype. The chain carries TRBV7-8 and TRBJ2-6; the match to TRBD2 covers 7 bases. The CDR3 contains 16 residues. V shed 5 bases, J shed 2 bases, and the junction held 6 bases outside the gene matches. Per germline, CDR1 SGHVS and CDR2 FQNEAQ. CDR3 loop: CASSRGGGPGANVLTF. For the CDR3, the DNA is TGTGCCAGCAGCCGGGGCGGGGGACCTGGGGCCAACGTCCTGACTTTC.

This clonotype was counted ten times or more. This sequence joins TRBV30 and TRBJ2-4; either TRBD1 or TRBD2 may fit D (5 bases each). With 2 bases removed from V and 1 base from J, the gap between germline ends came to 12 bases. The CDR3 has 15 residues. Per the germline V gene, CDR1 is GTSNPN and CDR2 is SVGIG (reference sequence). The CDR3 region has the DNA TGTGCCTGGAGTCGTGGGGGTGGTGCCAAAAACATTCAGTACTTC. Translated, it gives CAWSRGGGAKNIQYF.

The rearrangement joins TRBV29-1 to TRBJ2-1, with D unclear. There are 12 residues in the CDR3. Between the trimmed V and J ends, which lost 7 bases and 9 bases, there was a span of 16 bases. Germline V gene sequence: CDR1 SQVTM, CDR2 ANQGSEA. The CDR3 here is CSAEQVFREQFF. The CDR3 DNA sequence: TGCAGCGCTGAGCAAGTTTTCCGTGAGCAGTTCTTC.

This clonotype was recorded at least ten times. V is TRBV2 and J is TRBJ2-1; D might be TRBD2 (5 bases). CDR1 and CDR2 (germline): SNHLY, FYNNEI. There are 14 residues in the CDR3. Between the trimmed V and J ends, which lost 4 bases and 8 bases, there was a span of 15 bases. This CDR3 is CASSAMAGKDEQFF. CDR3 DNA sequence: TGTGCCAGCAGTGCAATGGCGGGTAAGGATGAGCAGTTCTTC.

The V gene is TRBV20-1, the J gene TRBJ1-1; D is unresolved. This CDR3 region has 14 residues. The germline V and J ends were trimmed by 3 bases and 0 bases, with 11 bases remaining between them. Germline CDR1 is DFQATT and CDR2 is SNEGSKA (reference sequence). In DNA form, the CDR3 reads TGCAGTGCTAGTAGTAGGAGCATGAACACTGAAGCTTTCTTT. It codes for CSASSRSMNTEAFF.

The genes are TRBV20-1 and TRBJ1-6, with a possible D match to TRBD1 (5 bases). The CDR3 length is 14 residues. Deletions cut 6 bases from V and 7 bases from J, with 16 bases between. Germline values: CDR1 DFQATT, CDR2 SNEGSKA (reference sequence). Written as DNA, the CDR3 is TGCAGTGCCACCGGGACGGGTTGGAATTCACCCCTCCACTTT. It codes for CSATGTGWNSPLHF.

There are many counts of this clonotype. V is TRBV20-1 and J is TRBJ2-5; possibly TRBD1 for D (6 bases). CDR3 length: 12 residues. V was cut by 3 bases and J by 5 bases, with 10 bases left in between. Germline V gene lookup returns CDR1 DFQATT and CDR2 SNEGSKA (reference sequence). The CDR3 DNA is TGCAGTGCTAGGGGGGACATTGAGACCCAGTACTTC. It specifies CSARGDIETQYF.

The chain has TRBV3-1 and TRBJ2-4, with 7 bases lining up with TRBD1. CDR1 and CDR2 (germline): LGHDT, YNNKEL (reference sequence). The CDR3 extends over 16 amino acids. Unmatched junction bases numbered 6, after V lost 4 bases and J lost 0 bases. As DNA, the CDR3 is TGTGCCAGCAGCCTCGGGACAGCCCTAGCCAAAAACATTCAGTACTTC. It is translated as CASSLGTALAKNIQYF.

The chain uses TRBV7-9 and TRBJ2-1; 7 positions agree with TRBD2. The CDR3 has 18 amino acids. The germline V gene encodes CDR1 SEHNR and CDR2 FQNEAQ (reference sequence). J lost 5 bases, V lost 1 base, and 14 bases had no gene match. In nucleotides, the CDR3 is TGTGCCAGCAGCTTAGTGGGGGGGGGGGACCGAGCCAACAATGAGCAGTTCTTC. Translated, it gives CASSLVGGGDRANNEQFF.

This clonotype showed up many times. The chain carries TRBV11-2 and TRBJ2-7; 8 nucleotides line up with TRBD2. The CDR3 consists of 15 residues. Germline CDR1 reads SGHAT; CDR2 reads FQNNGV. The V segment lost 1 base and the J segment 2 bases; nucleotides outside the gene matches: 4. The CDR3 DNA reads TGTGCCAGCAGCTTAGGAAGCGGGAGCCCCTACGAGCAGTACTTC. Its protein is CASSLGSGSPYEQYF.

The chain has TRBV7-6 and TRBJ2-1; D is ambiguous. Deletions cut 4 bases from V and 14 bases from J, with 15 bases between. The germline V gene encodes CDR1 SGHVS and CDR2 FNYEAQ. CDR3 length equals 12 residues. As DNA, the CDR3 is TGTGCCAGCAGCTCAAGACGATTTGCGGAGTTCTTC. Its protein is CASSSRRFAEFF.

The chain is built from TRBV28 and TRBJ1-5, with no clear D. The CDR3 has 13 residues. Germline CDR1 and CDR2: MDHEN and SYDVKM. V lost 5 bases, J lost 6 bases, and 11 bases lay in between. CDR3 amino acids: CASSLNSGQPQHF. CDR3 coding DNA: TGTGCCAGCAGTCTCAATAGCGGTCAGCCCCAGCATTTT.

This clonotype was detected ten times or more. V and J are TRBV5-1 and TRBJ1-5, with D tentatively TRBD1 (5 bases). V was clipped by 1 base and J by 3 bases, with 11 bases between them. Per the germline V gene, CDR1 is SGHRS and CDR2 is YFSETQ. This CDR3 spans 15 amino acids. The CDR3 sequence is CASSLSGIYNQPQHF. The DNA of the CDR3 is TGCGCCAGCAGCTTGTCAGGGATTTACAATCAGCCCCAGCATTTT.

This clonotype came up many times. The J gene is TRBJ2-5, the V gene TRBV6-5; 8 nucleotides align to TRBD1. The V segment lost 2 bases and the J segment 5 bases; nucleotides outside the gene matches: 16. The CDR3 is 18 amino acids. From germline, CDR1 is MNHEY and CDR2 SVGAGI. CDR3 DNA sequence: TGTGCCAGCAGTTACCCTAACGCAAGGACAGGGACGGCGGAGACCCAGTACTTC. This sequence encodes CASSYPNARTGTAETQYF.

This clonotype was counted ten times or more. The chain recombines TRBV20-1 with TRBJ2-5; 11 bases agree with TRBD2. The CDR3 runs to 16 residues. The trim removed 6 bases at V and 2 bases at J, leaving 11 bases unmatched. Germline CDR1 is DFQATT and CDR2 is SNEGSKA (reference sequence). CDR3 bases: TGCAGTGCCCGATCTTGGACTAGCGGGCTTCAAGAGACCCAGTACTTC. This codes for CSARSWTSGLQETQYF.